This TCR beta chain was found in a study of blood T cell repertoires in COVID-19 (dated by TCRdb to the early 2020s). Regarding the research as a whole: Samples from collaborators originated in the United States, Italy and Spain and spanned both the acute and convalescent phases of COVID-19. Sample metadata almost always included a de-identified subject ID, COVID-19 status, age in years and sex. The prospective study material was composed of cDNA or gDNA derived from T cells, B-cell-depleted T cells, or PBMCs. Samples were obtained from the ongoing ImmuneRACE study (first 160 participants) and from approximately 1,200 subjects provided by 6 global collaborators. Subjects who had been exposed to COVID-19, were actively infected with it, or had recovered from it provided the deeply sampled blood TCRbeta repertoires that made up the dataset. HLA class I and class II types, where available, came from metadata supplied by the sample provider rather than from assay-based typing. A freely available public database, intended as a resource for researchers studying the immune response to SARS-CoV-2, is where the repertoires were released. Paper-wide results and their limitations: Clinical and demographic metadata were provided uncurated, with the amount varying by source and participant.

Of note for this clone: Its antigen target is currently unknown. Per-base qualities were not stored, and no clone one base away is much larger.

V drops 0 bases and J drops 5 bases, leaving 10 bases in between. From the cysteine through the phenylalanine, the CDR3 covers 14 amino acids. The entry retains the CDR3 DNA only, 42 bases that are in frame from base 1. According to the germline V gene, CDR1 reads SGHRS and CDR2 reads YFSETQ. TCRbeta CDR3 regions were amplified from genomic DNA by means of the immunoSEQ Assay, a bias-controlled multiplex PCR. Regarding the original processing steps: The number of nucleated cells in each sample was estimated from the amplification of reference gene primers within the assay. Sequence reads were collapsed and filtered to measure the absolute abundance of every unique TCRbeta CDR3 rearrangement. Productive Simpson clonality was computed per sample as the square root of Simpson's diversity index over productive rearrangements. TCRdb obtained this table from immuneACCESS and retained in-frame rearrangements with V and J assigned. These tables miss some clones; where compared with another copy, unresolved V genes account for less than half of the shortfall, and the remainder is unexplained. Clonal size and the V and J genes are those of that table, whereas D and trimming came from the DNA. This sample gives some 300,000 clones in total; around 88% of them show up just once. The ten largest clones add up to 6.9% of the sample.

A second Seattle source provided samples from volunteer blood donors who had recovered from COVID-19. Collaborating institutions collected whole blood in K2EDTA tubes following their own protocols. For TCRbeta analysis, collaborators shipped samples in one of three forms: frozen whole blood, isolated PBMCs, or DNA extracted from either of those sample types. This TCR was recovered from a woman in her 30s who had recovered from COVID-19. Sequenced input: peripheral blood. The sequence is built from TRBV5-1 and TRBJ2-3; the D region possibly corresponds to TRBD1 (5 bases align). The CDR3 in this case is CASSLAQAQDTQYF. In nucleotide form, the sequence is TGCGCCAGCAGCTTGGCACAGGCCCAAGATACGCAGTATTTT.